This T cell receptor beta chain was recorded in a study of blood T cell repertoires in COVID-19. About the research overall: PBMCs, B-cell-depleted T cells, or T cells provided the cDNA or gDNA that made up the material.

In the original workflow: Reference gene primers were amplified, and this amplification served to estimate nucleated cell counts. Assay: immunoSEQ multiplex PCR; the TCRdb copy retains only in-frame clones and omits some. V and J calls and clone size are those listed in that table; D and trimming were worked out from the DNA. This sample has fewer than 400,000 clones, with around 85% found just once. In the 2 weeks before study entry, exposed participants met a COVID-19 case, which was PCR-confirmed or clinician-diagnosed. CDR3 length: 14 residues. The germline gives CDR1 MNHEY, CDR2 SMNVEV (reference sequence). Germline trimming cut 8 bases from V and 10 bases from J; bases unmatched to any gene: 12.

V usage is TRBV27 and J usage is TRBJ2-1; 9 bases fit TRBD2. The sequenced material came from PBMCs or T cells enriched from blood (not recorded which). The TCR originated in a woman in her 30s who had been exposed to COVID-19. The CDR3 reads CASSPSGRPFEQFF. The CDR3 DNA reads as TGTGCCAGCTCCCCCAGCGGGAGGCCCTTCGAGCAGTTCTTC.